The 5 T cell receptor beta chains reported below all come from one sample, sequenced in a study of blood T cell repertoires in COVID-19. Produced via immunoSEQ multiplex PCR; TCRdb's table is partial and in-frame only. The sample holds about 89,000 clones, 80% seen once. The sample taken for sequencing was peripheral blood. The receptors stem from a woman aged 80 or over with acute or convalescent COVID-19.

The chain uses TRBV3-1 (or the pseudogene TRBV3-2) and TRBJ2-7, with TRBD1 as a possible D gene (6 bases). The V end lost 1 base, the J end lost 5 bases, and 9 bases lay between the germline ends. The CDR3 is made up of 13 amino acids. Germline V gene lookup returns CDR1 LGHDT and CDR2 YNNKEL (reference sequence). CDR3 residues: CASSQVDSDEQYF. CDR3 nucleotide sequence: TGTGCCAGCAGCCAAGTGGACAGCGACGAGCAGTACTTC.

This rearrangement joins TRBV19 to TRBJ2-7; D uncertain. Germline CDR1 reads LNHDA; CDR2 reads SQIVND (reference sequence). With 6 bases removed from V and 2 bases from J, the gap between germline ends came to 17 bases. CDR3 size: 15 residues. The CDR3 sequence: CASSGTIRPPYEQYF. The CDR3 nucleotides read TGTGCCAGTAGCGGAACTATAAGGCCGCCCTACGAGCAGTACTTC. Full variable domain (remainder filled in from reference TRBV19 and TRBJ2-7): DGGITQSPKYLFRKEGQNVTLSCEQNLNHDAMYWYRQDPGQGLRLIYYSQIVNDFQKGDIAEGYSVSREKKESFPLTVTSAQKNPTAFYLCASSGTIRPPYEQYFGPGTRLTVT.

Regarding this clone: In the same sample, other DNA sequences code for this CDR3. The V gene is TRBV7-9, the J gene TRBJ1-4; possible D gene TRBD1, 5 bases. CDR3 length equals 15 residues. Trimming took 2 bases from V and 5 from J, leaving 12 bases between them. Germline values: CDR1 SEHNR, CDR2 FQNEAQ (reference sequence). The CDR3 nucleotides read TGTGCCAGCAGCTTATCTGGGCAGGGCAATGAAAAACTGTTTTTT. It translates to CASSLSGQGNEKLFF.

The J gene is TRBJ1-4, the V gene TRBV18, with no clear D. The CDR3 runs 14 residues. Trimming shortened V by 0 bases and J by 8 bases, and 10 bases separated the two germline ends. CDR1 is KGHSH, CDR2 LQKENI, per germline. In DNA, the CDR3 is TGTGCCAGCTCACCACCTTACAGTAGAGAAAAACTGTTTTTT. It translates to CASSPPYSREKLFF. Combining the CDR3 with reference TRBV18 and TRBJ1-4 gives the whole variable domain NAGVMQNPRHLVRRRGQEARLRCSPMKGHSHVYWYRQLPEEGLKFMVYLQKENIIDESGMPKERFSAEFPKEGPSILRIQQVVRGDSAAYFCASSPPYSREKLFFGSGTQLSVL.

The chain has TRBV5-6 and TRBJ1-6; D ambiguous. Trimming removed 1 base at V and 6 bases at J, with 11 bases between. This CDR3 has 15 amino acids. CDR1 SGHDT and CDR2 YYEEEE come from the germline V gene. For the CDR3, the DNA is TGTGCCAGCAGCTTGCGGGGTCGACCTAATTCACCCCTCCACTTT. This codes for CASSLRGRPNSPLHF.